These T cell receptor beta chains were read from a single sample in a study of CD8 T cells in Susac syndrome. TCRdb fed the immunoSEQ multiplex PCR reads into MiXCR, producing one record per CDR3 protein. The data contain 130,000 to 150,000 distinct CDR3 sequences, around 94% of them singletons. Sequencing was carried out using CD8+ T cells from PBMCs. The receptors were sampled from a human donor in good health. Each CDR3 is given with its conserved first and last residue. Each record gives: V gene, clone size, D gene, J gene, CDR3 protein. The D gene is left open where the match is weak. Not all rows give a size; the values are once, few, many and, for expanded clones, a class.

>TRBV7-6|-|TRBD1|TRBJ2-7
CASSLAGTESPYEQYF
>TRBV7-8|-|-|TRBJ2-3
CASSLYGYHTQYF
>TRBV12-3/TRBV12-4|-|-|TRBJ2-1
CASSFFSGGDEQFF
>TRBV5-1|-|TRBD2|TRBJ2-7
CASSLGLAGVSEGYEQYF
>TRBV29-1|-|-|TRBJ2-6
CSVESRFRLGANVLTF
>TRBV24-1|-|-|TRBJ2-7
CATSDLSEQYF
>TRBV4-3|-|-|TRBJ2-3
CASSQEAGPKRDTQYF
>TRBV20-1|-|-|TRBJ2-1
CSSLKRVYNEQFF
>TRBV9|-|-|TRBJ2-2
CASSITGLGTGELFF
>TRBV7-8|-|-|TRBJ2-1
CASSLRTGWGYNEQFF
>TRBV19|-|TRBD2|TRBJ2-7
CASSAQAGLYEQYF
>TRBV19|-|-|TRBJ1-5
CASTGLSNQPQHF
>TRBV29-1|-|TRBD1|TRBJ2-1
CSVALDRGWNEQFF
>TRBV6-1|once|TRBD2|TRBJ2-1
CASSAPSGRASYNEQFF
>TRBV5-6|-|TRBD2|TRBJ2-1
CASSLEGLADYNEQFF
>TRBV3-1|-|-|TRBJ1-5
CASSQGKGPYQPQHF
>TRBV11-2|-|-|TRBJ2-3
CASSLVPGGDTQYF
>TRBV3-1|-|TRBD1|TRBJ2-2
CASSLTGTVRSGELFF
>TRBV23-1|once|-|TRBJ1-4
CASSQSSSGGFNEKLFF
>TRBV4-2|-|TRBD2|TRBJ2-2
CASSQDQSSGTGELFF
>TRBV6-2/TRBV6-3|once|-|TRBJ2-7
CASISTRHEQYF
>TRBV20-1|once|-|TRBJ2-7
CSASSPDSSTYEQYF
>TRBV29-1|-|-|TRBJ1-1
CSVERGSGTEAFF
>TRBV5-6|-|TRBD2|TRBJ2-1
CASTAGAASYNEQFF
>TRBV12-3/TRBV12-4|-|TRBD1|TRBJ1-2
CASRAGQVGYGYTF